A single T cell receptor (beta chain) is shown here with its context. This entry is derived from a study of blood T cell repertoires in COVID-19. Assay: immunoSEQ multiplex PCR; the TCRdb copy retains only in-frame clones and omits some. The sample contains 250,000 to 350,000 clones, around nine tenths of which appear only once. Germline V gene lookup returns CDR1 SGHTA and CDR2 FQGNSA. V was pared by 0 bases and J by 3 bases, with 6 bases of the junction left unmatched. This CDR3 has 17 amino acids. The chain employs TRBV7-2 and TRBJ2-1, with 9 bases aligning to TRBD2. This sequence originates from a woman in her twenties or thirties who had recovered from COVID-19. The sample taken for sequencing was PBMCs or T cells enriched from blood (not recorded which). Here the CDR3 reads CASSLAGGRAVYNEQFF. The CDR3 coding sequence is TGTGCCAGCAGCTTAGCGGGCGGGAGGGCGGTCTACAATGAGCAGTTCTTC. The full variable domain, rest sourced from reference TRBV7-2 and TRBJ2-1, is GAGVSQSPSNKVTEKGKDVELRCDPISGHTALYWYRQSLGQGLEFLIYFQGNSAPDKSGLPSDRFSAERTGGSVSTLTIQRTQQEDSAVYLCASSLAGGRAVYNEQFFGPGTRLTVL.